The following is a T cell receptor (beta chain) sequence with its context. Its antigen is not identified. This sample is drawn from a study of blood T cells in healthy people across ages. Study-level points and caveats: Fewer expanded clones and more diversity marked long-lived versus aged donors.

Using a J-beta primer mix together with a sample-barcoded 5' primer, a second PCR was run for 7 to 11 cycles. Each cDNA molecule carried a tag from a template-switch adaptor that contained 12 random nucleotides. TCRdb analysed the 5' RACE reads with MiXCR anew, one entry per CDR3 protein. Of roughly 1.4 million distinct CDR3 sequences in the sample, roughly 59% are singletons; the top ten hold 5% to 7%. Those donating, healthy Caucasian individuals from Russia, were aged about 6 to 95. Staff drew 9 to 10 milliliters of peripheral blood from each donor. The sequenced sample consisted of blood. The clonotype was recovered from a man younger than 30 in good health.

The CDR3 protein is CASSQVGQGLGEQFF. The CDR3 DNA is TGCGCCAGCAGCCAAGTCGGACAGGGCTTGGGTGAGCAGTTCTTC. The V call is TRBV4-1, the J call TRBJ2-1; TRBD1 aligns across 8 bases. The germline V gene encodes CDR1 MGHRA and CDR2 YSYEKL. The CDR3 runs to 15 residues. V lost 1 base, J lost 9 bases, and 8 bases stayed unmatched.